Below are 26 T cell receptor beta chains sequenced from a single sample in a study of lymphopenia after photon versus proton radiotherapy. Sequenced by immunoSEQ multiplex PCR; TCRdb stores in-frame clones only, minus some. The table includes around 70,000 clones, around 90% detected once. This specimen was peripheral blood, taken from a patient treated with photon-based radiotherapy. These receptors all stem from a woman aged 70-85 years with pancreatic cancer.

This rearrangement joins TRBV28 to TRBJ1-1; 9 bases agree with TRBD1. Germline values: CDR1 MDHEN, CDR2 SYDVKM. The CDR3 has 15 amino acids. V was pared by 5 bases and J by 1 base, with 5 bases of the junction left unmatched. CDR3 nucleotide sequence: TGTGCCAGCAGTGAAGGGGGACAGGGGAACACTGAAGCTTTCTTT. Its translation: CASSEGGQGNTEAFF.

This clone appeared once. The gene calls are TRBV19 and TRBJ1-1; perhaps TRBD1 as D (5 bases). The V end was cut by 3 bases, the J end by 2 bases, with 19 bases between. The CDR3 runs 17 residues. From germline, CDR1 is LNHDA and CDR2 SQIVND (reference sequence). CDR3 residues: CASSISNTGTLNTEAFF. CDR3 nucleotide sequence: TGTGCCAGTAGTATTTCGAATACCGGGACTCTCAACACTGAAGCTTTCTTT.

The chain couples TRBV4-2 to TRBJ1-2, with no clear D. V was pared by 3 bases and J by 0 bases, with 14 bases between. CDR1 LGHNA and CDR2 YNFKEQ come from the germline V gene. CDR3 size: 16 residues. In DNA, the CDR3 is TGTGCCAGCAGCCATAACCAAGGAGATTCTAACTATGGCTACACCTTC. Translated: CASSHNQGDSNYGYTF.

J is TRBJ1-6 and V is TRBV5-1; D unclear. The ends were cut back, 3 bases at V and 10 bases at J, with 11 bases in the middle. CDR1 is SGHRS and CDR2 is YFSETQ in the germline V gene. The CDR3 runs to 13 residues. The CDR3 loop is CASSSSEDSPLHF. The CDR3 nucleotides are TGCGCCAGCAGCTCCAGCGAAGACTCACCCCTCCACTTT.

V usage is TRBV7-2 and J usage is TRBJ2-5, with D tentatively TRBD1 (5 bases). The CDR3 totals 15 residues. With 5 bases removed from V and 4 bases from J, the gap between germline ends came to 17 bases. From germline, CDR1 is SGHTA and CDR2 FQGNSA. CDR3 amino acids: CASSSYQGYGETQYF. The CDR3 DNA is TGTGCCAGCAGCAGCTACCAGGGATACGGAGAGACCCAGTACTTC.

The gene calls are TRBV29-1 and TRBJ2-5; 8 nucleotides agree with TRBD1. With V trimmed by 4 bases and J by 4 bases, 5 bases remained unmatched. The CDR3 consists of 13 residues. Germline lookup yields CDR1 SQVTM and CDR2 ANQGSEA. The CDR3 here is CSVGSQGGETQYF. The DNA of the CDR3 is TGCAGCGTTGGGTCACAGGGGGGAGAGACCCAGTACTTC.

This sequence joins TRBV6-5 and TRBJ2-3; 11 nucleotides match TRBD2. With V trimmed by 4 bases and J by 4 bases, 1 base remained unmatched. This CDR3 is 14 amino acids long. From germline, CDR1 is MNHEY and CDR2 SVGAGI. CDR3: CASSWGLAADTQYF. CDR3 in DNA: TGTGCCAGCAGTTGGGGACTAGCGGCAGATACGCAGTATTTT.

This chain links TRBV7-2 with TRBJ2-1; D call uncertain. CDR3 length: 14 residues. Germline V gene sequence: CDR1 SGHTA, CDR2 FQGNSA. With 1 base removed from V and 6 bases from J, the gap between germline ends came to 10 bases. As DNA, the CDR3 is TGTGCCAGCAGCTTAGGAGTGTATGGCAATGAGCAGTTCTTC. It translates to CASSLGVYGNEQFF.

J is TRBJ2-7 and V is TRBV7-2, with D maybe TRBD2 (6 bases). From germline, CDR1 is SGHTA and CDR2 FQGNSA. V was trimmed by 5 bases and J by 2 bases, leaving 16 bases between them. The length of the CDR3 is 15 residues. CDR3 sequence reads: CASSRTGRDPYEQYF. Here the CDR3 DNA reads TGTGCCAGCAGCCGCACCGGGCGGGACCCCTACGAGCAGTACTTC.

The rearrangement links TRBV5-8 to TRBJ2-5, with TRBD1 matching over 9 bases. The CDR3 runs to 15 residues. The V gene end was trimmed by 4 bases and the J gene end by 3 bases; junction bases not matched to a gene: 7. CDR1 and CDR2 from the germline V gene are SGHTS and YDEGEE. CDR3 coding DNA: TGTGCCAGCAGCGTGCCGGACAGGGGAGAAGAGACCCAGTACTTC. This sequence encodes CASSVPDRGEETQYF.

CDR3 region: CASNEEINQPQHF. The CDR3 region has the DNA TGTGCCAGCAATGAGGAGATTAATCAGCCCCAGCATTTT. V usage is TRBV2 and J usage is TRBJ1-5, with no clear D. V lost 7 bases, J lost 4 bases, and 11 bases lay in between. CDR1 is SNHLY and CDR2 is FYNNEI in the germline V gene. This CDR3 region has 13 residues.

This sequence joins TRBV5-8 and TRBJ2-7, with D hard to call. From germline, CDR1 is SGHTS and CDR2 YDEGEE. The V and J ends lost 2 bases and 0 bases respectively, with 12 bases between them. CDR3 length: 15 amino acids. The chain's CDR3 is CASSFAPRSSYEQYF. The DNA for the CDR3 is TGTGCCAGCAGCTTCGCGCCCCGTAGCTCCTACGAGCAGTACTTC. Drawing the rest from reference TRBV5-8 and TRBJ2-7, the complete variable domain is EAGVTQSPTHLIKTRGQQATLRCSPISGHTSVYWYQQALGLGLQFLLWYDEGEERNRGNFPPRFSGRQFPNYSSELNVNALELEDSALYLCASSFAPRSSYEQYFGPGTRLTVT.

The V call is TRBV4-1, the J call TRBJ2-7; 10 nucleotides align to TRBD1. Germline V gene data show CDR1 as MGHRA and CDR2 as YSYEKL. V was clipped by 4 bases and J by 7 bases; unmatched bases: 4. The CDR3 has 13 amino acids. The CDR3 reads CASSRDRGGEQYF. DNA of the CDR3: TGCGCCAGCAGCCGGGACAGGGGTGGGGAGCAGTACTTC.

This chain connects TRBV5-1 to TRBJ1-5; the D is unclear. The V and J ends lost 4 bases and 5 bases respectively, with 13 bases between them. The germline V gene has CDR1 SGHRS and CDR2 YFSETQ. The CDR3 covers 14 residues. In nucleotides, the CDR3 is TGCGCCAGCAGCCCCGGACCTAACGATCAGCCCCAGCATTTT. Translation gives CASSPGPNDQPQHF.

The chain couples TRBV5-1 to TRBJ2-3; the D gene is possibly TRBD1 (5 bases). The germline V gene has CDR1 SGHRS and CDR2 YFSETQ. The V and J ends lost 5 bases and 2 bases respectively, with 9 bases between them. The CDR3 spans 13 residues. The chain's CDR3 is CASRDINTDTQYF. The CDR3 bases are TGCGCCAGCAGGGACATTAACACAGATACGCAGTATTTT.

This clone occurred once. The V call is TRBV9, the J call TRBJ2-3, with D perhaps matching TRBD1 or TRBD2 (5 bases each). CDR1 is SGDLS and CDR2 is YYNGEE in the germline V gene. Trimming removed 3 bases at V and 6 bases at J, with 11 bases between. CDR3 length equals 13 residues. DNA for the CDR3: TGTGCCAGCAGCGCCACATGGGGGGATACGCAGTATTTT. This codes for CASSATWGDTQYF.

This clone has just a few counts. Written as DNA, the CDR3 is TGTGCCAGTAGTCTCTGGCAGACCGGGGAGCTGTTTTTT. Translated, it gives CASSLWQTGELFF. The chain employs TRBV19 and TRBJ2-2; D not certain. Germline CDR1 LNHDA, CDR2 SQIVND (reference sequence). Trimming removed 5 bases from V and 5 bases from J, with 9 bases in between. The CDR3 has 13 residues.

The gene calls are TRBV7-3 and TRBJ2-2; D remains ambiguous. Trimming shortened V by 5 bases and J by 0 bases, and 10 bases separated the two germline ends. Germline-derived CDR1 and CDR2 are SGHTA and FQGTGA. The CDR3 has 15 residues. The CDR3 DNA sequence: TGTGCCAGCAGCCCTCAAAGCGCGAACACCGGGGAGCTGTTTTTT. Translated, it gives CASSPQSANTGELFF.

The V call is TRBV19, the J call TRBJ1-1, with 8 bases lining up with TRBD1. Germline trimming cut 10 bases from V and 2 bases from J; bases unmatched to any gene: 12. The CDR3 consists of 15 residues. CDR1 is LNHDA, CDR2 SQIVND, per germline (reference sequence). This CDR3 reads CATLPTGALNTEAFF. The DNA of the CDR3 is TGTGCCACCCTTCCGACAGGGGCCCTAAACACTGAAGCTTTCTTT.

As DNA, the CDR3 is TGCAGCGTTGAAGAGGACAGGGCTGGAAACACCATATATTTT. This gives the protein CSVEEDRAGNTIYF. The genes are TRBV29-1 and TRBJ1-3; TRBD1 aligns across 8 bases. Germline values: CDR1 SQVTM, CDR2 ANQGSEA. The CDR3 consists of 14 residues. The V segment lost 0 bases and the J segment 2 bases; nucleotides outside the gene matches: 0. Supplemented by reference TRBV29-1 and TRBJ1-3, the full variable domain reads SAVISQKPSRDICQRGTSLTIQCQVDSQVTMMFWYRQQPGQSLTLIATANQGSEATYESGFVIDKFPISRPNLTFSTLTVSNMSPEDSSIYLCSVEEDRAGNTIYFGEGSWLTVV.

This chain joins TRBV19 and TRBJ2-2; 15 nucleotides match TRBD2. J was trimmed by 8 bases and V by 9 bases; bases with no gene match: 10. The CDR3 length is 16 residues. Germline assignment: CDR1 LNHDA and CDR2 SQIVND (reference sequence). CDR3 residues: CARGPGTSGRSGELFF. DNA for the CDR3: TGTGCCAGGGGGCCAGGGACTAGCGGGAGGTCGGGGGAGCTGTTTTTT.

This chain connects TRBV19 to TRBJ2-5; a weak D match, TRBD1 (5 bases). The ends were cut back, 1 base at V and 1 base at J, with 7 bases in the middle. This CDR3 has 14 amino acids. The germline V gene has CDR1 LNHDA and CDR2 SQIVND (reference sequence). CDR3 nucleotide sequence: TGTGCCAGTAGTATAGCGACAGTCCAAGAGACCCAGTACTTC. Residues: CASSIATVQETQYF. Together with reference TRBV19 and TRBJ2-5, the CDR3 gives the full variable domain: DGGITQSPKYLFRKEGQNVTLSCEQNLNHDAMYWYRQDPGQGLRLIYYSQIVNDFQKGDIAEGYSVSREKKESFPLTVTSAQKNPTAFYLCASSIATVQETQYFGPGTRLLVL.

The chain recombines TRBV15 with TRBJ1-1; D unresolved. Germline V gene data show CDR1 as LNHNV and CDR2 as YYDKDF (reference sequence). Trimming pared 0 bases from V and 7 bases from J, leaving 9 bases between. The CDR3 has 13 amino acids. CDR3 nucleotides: TGTGCCACCAGCAGAGATCGGGAGAATGAAGCTTTCTTT. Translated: CATSRDRENEAFF.

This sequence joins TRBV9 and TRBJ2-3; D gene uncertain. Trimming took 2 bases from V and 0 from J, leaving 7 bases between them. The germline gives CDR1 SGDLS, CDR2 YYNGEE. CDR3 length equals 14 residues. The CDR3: CASSVHTSTDTQYF. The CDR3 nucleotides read TGTGCCAGCAGCGTCCACACTAGCACAGATACGCAGTATTTT.

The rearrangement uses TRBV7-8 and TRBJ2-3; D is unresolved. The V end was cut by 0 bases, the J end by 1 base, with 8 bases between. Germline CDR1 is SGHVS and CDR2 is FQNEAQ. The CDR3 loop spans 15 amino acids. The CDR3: CASSLAPTRTDTQYF. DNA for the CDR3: TGTGCCAGCAGCTTAGCCCCGACTCGCACAGATACGCAGTATTTT.

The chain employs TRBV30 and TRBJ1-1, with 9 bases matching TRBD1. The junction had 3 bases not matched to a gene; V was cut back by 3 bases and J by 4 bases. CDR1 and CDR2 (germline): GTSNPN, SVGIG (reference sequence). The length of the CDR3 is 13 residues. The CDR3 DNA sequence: TGTGCCTGGAGCCGGGACAGGGCCACTGAAGCTTTCTTT. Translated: CAWSRDRATEAFF.